The rows below give T cell receptor beta chains drawn from one sample of a study of blood T cells in healthy people across ages. Via MiXCR, TCRdb re-called the 5' RACE reads, giving one row per CDR3 protein. The sample carries 550,000 to 750,000 distinct CDR3 sequences, under 25% recorded once. Sequencing was done on a sample of blood. The origin of the receptors is a man aged 65 to 85 in good health. CDR3s include the opening cysteine and the closing phenylalanine or tryptophan. The order of the fields is CDR3 protein, CDR3 DNA, CDR3 length, D gene, J gene, V gene, clone size. The D gene is left open where the match is weak. Not all rows give a size; the values are once, few, many and, for expanded clones, a class.

CDR3 protein: CASSLFGGSYEQYF
CDR3 DNA: TGTGCCAGCAGCTTGTTCGGAGGGTCCTACGAGCAGTACTTC
CDR3 length: 14
D gene: -
J gene: TRBJ2-7
V gene: TRBV5-6
clone size: -

CDR3 protein: CSVADGRSNQPQHF
CDR3 DNA: TGCAGCGTAGCCGACGGGAGGAGCAATCAGCCCCAGCATTTT
CDR3 length: 14
D gene: -
J gene: TRBJ1-5
V gene: TRBV29-1
clone size: few

CDR3 protein: CASSYLTGAGGYTF
CDR3 DNA: TGTGCCAGCAGTTACTTGACAGGGGCAGGTGGCTACACCTTC
CDR3 length: 14
D gene: TRBD1
J gene: TRBJ1-2
V gene: TRBV6-5
clone size: few

CDR3 protein: CASSPSNRGDETQYF
CDR3 DNA: TGTGCCAGCAGCCCGTCGAACAGGGGAGACGAGACCCAGTACTTC
CDR3 length: 15
D gene: TRBD1
J gene: TRBJ2-5
V gene: TRBV11-2
clone size: -

CDR3 protein: CASSQGGRAYGYTF
CDR3 DNA: TGTGCCAGCAGCCAAGGCGGCAGGGCCTATGGCTACACCTTC
CDR3 length: 14
D gene: -
J gene: TRBJ1-2
V gene: TRBV3-1
clone size: many

CDR3 protein: CSVLSPRSYEQYF
CDR3 DNA: TGCAGTGTCCTCTCTCCTCGTTCCTACGAGCAGTACTTC
CDR3 length: 13
D gene: -
J gene: TRBJ2-7
V gene: TRBV20-1
clone size: -

CDR3 protein: CASSQDLPIPQYF
CDR3 DNA: TGCGCCAGCAGCCAAGATCTTCCGATACCGCAGTATTTT
CDR3 length: 13
D gene: -
J gene: TRBJ2-3
V gene: TRBV4-3
clone size: -

CDR3 protein: CASSFGDSGEYEQYF
CDR3 DNA: TGTGCCAGCAGTTTTGGGGACTCCGGGGAATACGAGCAGTACTTC
CDR3 length: 15
D gene: -
J gene: TRBJ2-7
V gene: TRBV12-3/TRBV12-4
clone size: -

CDR3 protein: CASSLSGGHTLGEQYF
CDR3 DNA: TGTGCCAGCAGCTTAAGTGGGGGCCACACCCTGGGGGAGCAGTACTTC
CDR3 length: 16
D gene: -
J gene: TRBJ2-7
V gene: TRBV7-2
clone size: few

CDR3 protein: CAWSVQRQGNEQFF
CDR3 DNA: TGTGCCTGGAGTGTACAACGACAAGGCAATGAGCAGTTCTTC
CDR3 length: 14
D gene: -
J gene: TRBJ2-1
V gene: TRBV30
clone size: few

CDR3 protein: CSASGTVHNQPQHF
CDR3 DNA: TGCAGTGCTAGCGGGACCGTGCACAATCAGCCCCAGCATTTT
CDR3 length: 14
D gene: -
J gene: TRBJ1-5
V gene: TRBV20-1
clone size: -

CDR3 protein: CSAQIGALAETQYF
CDR3 DNA: TGCAGTGCCCAAATAGGAGCACTAGCGGAGACCCAGTACTTC
CDR3 length: 14
D gene: TRBD2
J gene: TRBJ2-5
V gene: TRBV20-1
clone size: few

CDR3 protein: CSARVLRRAWETQYF
CDR3 DNA: TGCAGTGCTAGAGTTCTAAGGAGGGCCTGGGAGACCCAGTACTTC
CDR3 length: 15
D gene: -
J gene: TRBJ2-5
V gene: TRBV20-1
clone size: few

CDR3 protein: CASRFGDSSPLHF
CDR3 DNA: TGTGCCAGCAGATTCGGGGACAGCTCACCCCTCCACTTT
CDR3 length: 13
D gene: TRBD1
J gene: TRBJ1-6
V gene: TRBV6-6
clone size: -

CDR3 protein: CASSLARVGPDTQYF
CDR3 DNA: TGTGCCAGCAGCTTAGCGAGGGTTGGCCCAGATACGCAGTATTTT
CDR3 length: 15
D gene: -
J gene: TRBJ2-3
V gene: TRBV7-2
clone size: -

CDR3 protein: CASSTASSLADQYF
CDR3 DNA: TGTGCCAGTAGTACGGCTAGCAGCCTAGCAGACCAGTACTTC
CDR3 length: 14
D gene: -
J gene: TRBJ2-5
V gene: TRBV19
clone size: few

CDR3 protein: CSAPEGSTDTQYF
CDR3 DNA: TGCAGTGCCCCAGAAGGTAGCACAGATACGCAGTATTTT
CDR3 length: 13
D gene: -
J gene: TRBJ2-3
V gene: TRBV20-1
clone size: -

CDR3 protein: CSARVVAGASEQFF
CDR3 DNA: TGCAGTGCTAGAGTTGTAGCGGGAGCTAGTGAGCAGTTCTTC
CDR3 length: 14
D gene: TRBD2
J gene: TRBJ2-1
V gene: TRBV20-1
clone size: few

CDR3 protein: CSATLSGRSYNEQFF
CDR3 DNA: TGCAGTGCTACACTTAGCGGGAGGTCCTACAATGAGCAGTTCTTC
CDR3 length: 15
D gene: TRBD2
J gene: TRBJ2-1
V gene: TRBV20-1
clone size: few

CDR3 protein: CSARRPDGGNIQYF
CDR3 DNA: TGCAGTGCTAGAAGACCCGACGGGGGAAACATTCAGTACTTC
CDR3 length: 14
D gene: -
J gene: TRBJ2-4
V gene: TRBV20-1
clone size: -

CDR3 protein: CASSPLAGGRAKNIQYF
CDR3 DNA: TGTGCCAGCAGTCCACTAGCGGGAGGAAGGGCCAAAAACATTCAGTACTTC
CDR3 length: 17
D gene: TRBD2
J gene: TRBJ2-4
V gene: TRBV27
clone size: few

CDR3 protein: CASSQAGTSAYNEQFF
CDR3 DNA: TGTGCCAGCAGCCAAGCCGGGACTAGCGCCTACAATGAGCAGTTCTTC
CDR3 length: 16
D gene: TRBD2
J gene: TRBJ2-1
V gene: TRBV3-1
clone size: few

CDR3 protein: CSAREGRDLSGNTQYF
CDR3 DNA: TGCAGTGCTAGAGAGGGGCGGGACCTAAGTGGGAATACGCAGTATTTT
CDR3 length: 16
D gene: -
J gene: TRBJ2-3
V gene: TRBV20-1
clone size: -

CDR3 protein: CASHGQVGGTEAFF
CDR3 DNA: TGTGCCAGTCATGGACAGGTCGGAGGGACTGAAGCTTTCTTT
CDR3 length: 14
D gene: TRBD1
J gene: TRBJ1-1
V gene: TRBV6-1
clone size: -

CDR3 protein: CASSREREGNEQFF
CDR3 DNA: TGTGCCAGCAGCCGCGAGCGGGAGGGGAATGAGCAGTTCTTC
CDR3 length: 14
D gene: TRBD2
J gene: TRBJ2-1
V gene: TRBV2
clone size: few

CDR3 protein: CASSEWGQGAYEQYF
CDR3 DNA: TGTGCCAGCAGTGAATGGGGACAGGGGGCCTACGAGCAGTACTTC
CDR3 length: 15
D gene: TRBD1
J gene: TRBJ2-7
V gene: TRBV6-1
clone size: few

CDR3 protein: CASSLRDPQETQYF
CDR3 DNA: TGCGCCAGCAGCTTACGCGACCCCCAAGAGACCCAGTACTTC
CDR3 length: 14
D gene: -
J gene: TRBJ2-5
V gene: TRBV5-1
clone size: few

CDR3 protein: CSARDRRSSYEQYF
CDR3 DNA: TGCAGTGCTAGAGATCGCAGGAGCTCCTACGAGCAGTACTTC
CDR3 length: 14
D gene: -
J gene: TRBJ2-7
V gene: TRBV20-1
clone size: -

CDR3 protein: CASSQGGQHEKLFF
CDR3 DNA: TGCGCCAGCAGCCAAGGGGGACAGCATGAAAAACTGTTTTTT
CDR3 length: 14
D gene: TRBD1
J gene: TRBJ1-4
V gene: TRBV4-1
clone size: few

CDR3 protein: CASSLQGTGELFF
CDR3 DNA: TGTGCCAGCAGCCTACAGGGAACCGGGGAGCTGTTTTTT
CDR3 length: 13
D gene: -
J gene: TRBJ2-2
V gene: TRBV7-9
clone size: many

CDR3 protein: CASSTGDYLETQYF
CDR3 DNA: TGTGCCAGCAGTACCGGGGACTACCTAGAGACCCAGTACTTC
CDR3 length: 14
D gene: TRBD2
J gene: TRBJ2-5
V gene: TRBV6-5
clone size: -

CDR3 protein: CASSLSRDRWEKADTQYF
CDR3 DNA: TGTGCCAGCAGCCTATCCCGGGACCGGTGGGAAAAGGCAGATACGCAGTATTTT
CDR3 length: 18
D gene: -
J gene: TRBJ2-3
V gene: TRBV3-1
clone size: -

CDR3 protein: CSARDRAGSTDTQYF
CDR3 DNA: TGCAGTGCTAGAGATAGAGCAGGGAGTACAGATACGCAGTATTTT
CDR3 length: 15
D gene: -
J gene: TRBJ2-3
V gene: TRBV20-1
clone size: few

CDR3 protein: CATSRDLGSGGYTF
CDR3 DNA: TGTGCCACCAGCAGAGATTTGGGGAGCGGTGGCTACACCTTC
CDR3 length: 14
D gene: -
J gene: TRBJ1-2
V gene: TRBV15
clone size: once

CDR3 protein: CASSQDGGEVGDNEQFF
CDR3 DNA: TGTGCCAGCAGCCAAGATGGGGGGGAGGTTGGGGACAATGAGCAGTTCTTC
CDR3 length: 17
D gene: TRBD2
J gene: TRBJ2-1
V gene: TRBV3-1
clone size: -

CDR3 protein: CSARNGGYTF
CDR3 DNA: TGCAGTGCTAGGAACGGGGGCTACACCTTC
CDR3 length: 10
D gene: -
J gene: TRBJ1-2
V gene: TRBV20-1
clone size: -

CDR3 protein: CASSSDREGGEQFF
CDR3 DNA: TGCGCCAGCAGCTCTGACCGAGAGGGAGGTGAGCAGTTCTTC
CDR3 length: 14
D gene: -
J gene: TRBJ2-1
V gene: TRBV5-1
clone size: -